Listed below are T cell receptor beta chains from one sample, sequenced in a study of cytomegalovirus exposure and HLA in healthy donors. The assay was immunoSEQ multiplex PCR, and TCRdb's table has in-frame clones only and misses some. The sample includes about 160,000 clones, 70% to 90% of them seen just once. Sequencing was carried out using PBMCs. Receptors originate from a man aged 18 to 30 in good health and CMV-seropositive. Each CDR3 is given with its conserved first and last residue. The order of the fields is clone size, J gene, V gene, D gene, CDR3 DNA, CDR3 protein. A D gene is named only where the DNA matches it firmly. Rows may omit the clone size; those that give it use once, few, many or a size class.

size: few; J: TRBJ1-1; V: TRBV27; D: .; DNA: TGTGCCAGCAGTTTATTCAGGGGCACTGAAGCTTTCTTT; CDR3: CASSLFRGTEAFF
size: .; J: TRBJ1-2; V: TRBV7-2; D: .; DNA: TGTGCCAGCAGCTTTACTATAGGACAGCATGGCTACACCTTC; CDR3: CASSFTIGQHGYTF
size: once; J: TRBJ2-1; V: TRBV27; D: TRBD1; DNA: TGTGCCAGCAGTTCCGGGACAGCTTCCTACAATGAGCAGTTCTTC; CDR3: CASSSGTASYNEQFF
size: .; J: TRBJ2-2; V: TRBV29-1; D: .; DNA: TGCAGCGGGAGGGGAACCGGGGAGCTGTTTTTT; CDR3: CSGRGTGELFF
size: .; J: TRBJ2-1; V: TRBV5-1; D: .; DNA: TGCGCCAGCAGCTTGGCTAGATTAAACTCCTACAATGAGCAGTTCTTC; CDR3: CASSLARLNSYNEQFF
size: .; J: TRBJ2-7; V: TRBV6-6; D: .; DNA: TGTGCCAGCAGCATACTAGGTCGCGAGCAGTACTTC; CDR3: CASSILGREQYF
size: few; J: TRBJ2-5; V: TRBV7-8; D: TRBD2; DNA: TGTGCCAGCAGATCTAGCGGGGGCGGACAAGAGACCCAGTACTTC; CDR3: CASRSSGGGQETQYF
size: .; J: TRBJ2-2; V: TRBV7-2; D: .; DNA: TGTGCCAGCAGCTTTACAGTGGGTAACACCGGGGAGCTGTTTTTT; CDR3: CASSFTVGNTGELFF
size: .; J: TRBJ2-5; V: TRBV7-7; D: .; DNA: TGTGCTAGCAGCGCGGCGGTGATCGAGACCCAGTACTTC; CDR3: CASSAAVIETQYF
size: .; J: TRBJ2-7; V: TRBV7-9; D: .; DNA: TGTGCCAGCAGCTCCTCTTATTCCGGTACCTACGAGCAGTACTTC; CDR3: CASSSSYSGTYEQYF
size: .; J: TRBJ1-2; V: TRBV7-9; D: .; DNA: TGTTCCAGCAGCTTGAGTCGAGAGGGCTACACCTTC; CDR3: CSSSLSREGYTF
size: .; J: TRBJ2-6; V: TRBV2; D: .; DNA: TGTGCCAGCAGAGGGTTCGAAGGGGGCTCTGGGGCCAACGTCCTGACTTTC; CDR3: CASRGFEGGSGANVLTF
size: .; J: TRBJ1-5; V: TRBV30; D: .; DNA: TGTGCCTGGAGTTCCCTTCTAATGGGAGGTAGCAATCAGCCCCAGCATTTT; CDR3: CAWSSLLMGGSNQPQHF
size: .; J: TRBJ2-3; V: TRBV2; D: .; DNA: TGTGCCAGCAGGGGGGCAGGCACAGATACGCAGTATTTT; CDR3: CASRGAGTDTQYF
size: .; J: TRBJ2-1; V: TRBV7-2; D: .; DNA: TGTGCCAGCAGCTCCGGGGCGGGGAGATACAATGAGCAGTTCTTC; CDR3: CASSSGAGRYNEQFF
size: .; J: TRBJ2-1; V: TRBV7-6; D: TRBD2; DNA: TGTGCCAGCAGCCTTAGCGGGGGCTCTTACAATGAGCAGTTCTTC; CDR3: CASSLSGGSYNEQFF
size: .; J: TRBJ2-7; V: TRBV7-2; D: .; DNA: TGTGCCAGCAGCGGGGGGGCGTGGGAGCAGTACTTC; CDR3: CASSGGAWEQYF
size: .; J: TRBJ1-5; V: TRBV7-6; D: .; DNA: TGTGCCAGCAGCTTATCGGGATATAGCAATCAGCCCCAGCATTTT; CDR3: CASSLSGYSNQPQHF
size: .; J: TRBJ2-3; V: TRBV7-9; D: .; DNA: TGTGCCAGCAGCATAAAACCGGGGATCGGAGGGGCAGATACGCAGTATTTT; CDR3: CASSIKPGIGGADTQYF
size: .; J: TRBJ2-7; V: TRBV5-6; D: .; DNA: TGTGCCAGCCATGGGAGGTATGAGCAGTACTTC; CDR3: CASHGRYEQYF
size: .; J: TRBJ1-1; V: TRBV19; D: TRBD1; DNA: TGTGCCAGTAAGTCGACAGGGGGCGAGAACACTGAAGCTTTCTTT; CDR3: CASKSTGGENTEAFF
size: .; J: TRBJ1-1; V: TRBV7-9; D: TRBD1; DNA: TGTGCCAGCAGCTTTCCCCTAGTGCAGGGGGCGATTCAAGCTGAAGCTTTCTTT; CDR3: CASSFPLVQGAIQAEAFF
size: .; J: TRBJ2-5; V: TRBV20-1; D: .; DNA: TGCAGTGCTAGCAGCCAAGAGACCCAGTACTTC; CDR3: CSASSQETQYF
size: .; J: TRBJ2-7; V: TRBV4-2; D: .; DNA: TGTGCCAGCAGCCAAGGTCACGAGCCCTACGAGCAGTACTTC; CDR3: CASSQGHEPYEQYF
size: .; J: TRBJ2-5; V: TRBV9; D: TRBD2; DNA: TGTGCCAGCAGCGAACTACCCGGGACTACCCAAGAGACCCAGTACTTC; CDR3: CASSELPGTTQETQYF
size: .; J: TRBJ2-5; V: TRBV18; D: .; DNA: TGTGCCAGCTCATCTCGGGGGTCGGGGGAGACCCAGTACTTC; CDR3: CASSSRGSGETQYF
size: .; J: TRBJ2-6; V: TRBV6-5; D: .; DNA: TGTGCCAGCGTACGCTCTGGGGCCAACGGCCTGACTTTC; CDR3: CASVRSGANGLTF
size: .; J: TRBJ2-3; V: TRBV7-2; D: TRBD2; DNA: TGTGCCAGCAGCCTTAGCGGGGGGGTATCAGATACGCAGTATTTT; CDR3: CASSLSGGVSDTQYF
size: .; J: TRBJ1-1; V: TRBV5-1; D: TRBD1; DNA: TGCGCCAGCAGCTTGGCGGGACAGGGTGGCACTGAAGCTTTCTTT; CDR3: CASSLAGQGGTEAFF
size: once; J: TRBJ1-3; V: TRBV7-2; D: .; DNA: TGTGCCAGCAGCTTACAAACCCAGGCTGCGGGAAACACCATATATTTT; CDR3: CASSLQTQAAGNTIYF
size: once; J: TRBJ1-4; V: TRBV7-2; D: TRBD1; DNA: TGTGCCAGCAGCTCGGGACAGCCCTGGGGTGAAAAACTGTTTTTT; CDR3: CASSSGQPWGEKLFF
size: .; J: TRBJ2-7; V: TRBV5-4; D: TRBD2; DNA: TGTGCCAGCAGCTCGGGGGGCGGGACTAGCTACGAGCAGTACTTC; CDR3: CASSSGGGTSYEQYF
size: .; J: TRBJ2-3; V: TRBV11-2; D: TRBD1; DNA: TGTGCCAGCAGCACCTCGGGACAGGGATCCACAGATACGCAGTATTTT; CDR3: CASSTSGQGSTDTQYF
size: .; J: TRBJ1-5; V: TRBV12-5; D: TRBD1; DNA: TGTGCTAGTGGTGAGGGACAGGGGCTTCAGCCCCAGCATTTT; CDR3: CASGEGQGLQPQHF
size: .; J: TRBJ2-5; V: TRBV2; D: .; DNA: TGTGCCAGCAGTGTGGCCGAGGAGGCGGCCCAGTACTTC; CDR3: CASSVAEEAAQYF
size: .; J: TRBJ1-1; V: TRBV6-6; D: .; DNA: TGTGCCAGCGAGCCAGGGGAGAACACTGAAGCTTTCTTT; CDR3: CASEPGENTEAFF
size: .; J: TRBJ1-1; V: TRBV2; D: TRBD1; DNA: TGTGCCAGCAGCGGCAGACAGGGACAGACGAACACTGAAGCTTTCTTT; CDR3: CASSGRQGQTNTEAFF
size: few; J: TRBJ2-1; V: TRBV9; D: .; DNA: TGTGCCAGCAGCGAGGGGGAGGGCATTTACAATGAGCAGTTCTTC; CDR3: CASSEGEGIYNEQFF
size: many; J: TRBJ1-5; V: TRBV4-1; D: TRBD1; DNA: TGCGCCAGCAGCCAACCCGGACAGGGTCCCAATCAGCCCCAGCATTTT; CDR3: CASSQPGQGPNQPQHF
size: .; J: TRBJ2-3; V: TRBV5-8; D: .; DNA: TGTGCCAGCAGCCTTGGGCGCACAGATACGCAGTATTTT; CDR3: CASSLGRTDTQYF
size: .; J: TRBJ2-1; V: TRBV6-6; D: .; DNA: TGTGCCAGCAGTTACTCATTGGGAGAGACTGAGCAGTTCTTC; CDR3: CASSYSLGETEQFF